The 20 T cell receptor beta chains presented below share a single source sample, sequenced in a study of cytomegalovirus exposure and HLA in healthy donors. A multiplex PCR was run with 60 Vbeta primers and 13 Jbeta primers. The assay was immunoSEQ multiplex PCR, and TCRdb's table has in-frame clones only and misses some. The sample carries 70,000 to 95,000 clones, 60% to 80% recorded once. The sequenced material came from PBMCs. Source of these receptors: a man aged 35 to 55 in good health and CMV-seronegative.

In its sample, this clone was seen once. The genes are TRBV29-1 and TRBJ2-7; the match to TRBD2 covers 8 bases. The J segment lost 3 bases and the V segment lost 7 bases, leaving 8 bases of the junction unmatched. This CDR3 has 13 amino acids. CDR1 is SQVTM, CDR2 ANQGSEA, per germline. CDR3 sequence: CSATSGRYYEQYF. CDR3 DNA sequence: TGCAGCGCCACTAGCGGTCGTTACTACGAGCAGTACTTC.

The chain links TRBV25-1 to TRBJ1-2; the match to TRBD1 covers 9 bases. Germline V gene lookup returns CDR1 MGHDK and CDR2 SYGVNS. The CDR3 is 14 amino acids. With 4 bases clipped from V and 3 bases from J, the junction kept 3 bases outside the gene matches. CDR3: CASSGGQGDYGYTF. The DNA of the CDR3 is TGTGCCAGCAGTGGGGGACAGGGTGACTATGGCTACACCTTC.

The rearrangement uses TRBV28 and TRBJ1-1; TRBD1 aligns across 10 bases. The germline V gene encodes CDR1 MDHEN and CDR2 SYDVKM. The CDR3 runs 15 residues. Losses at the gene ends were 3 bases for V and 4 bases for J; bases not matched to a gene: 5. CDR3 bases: TGTGCCAGCAGTTTGGCGACAGGGGGCCTCACTGAAGCTTTCTTT. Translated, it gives CASSLATGGLTEAFF.

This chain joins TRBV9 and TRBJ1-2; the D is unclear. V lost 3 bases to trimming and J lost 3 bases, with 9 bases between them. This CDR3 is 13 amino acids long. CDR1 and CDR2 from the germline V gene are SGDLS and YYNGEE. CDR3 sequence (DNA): TGTGCCAGCAGCGGCGGAGGGCACTATGGCTACACCTTC. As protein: CASSGGGHYGYTF. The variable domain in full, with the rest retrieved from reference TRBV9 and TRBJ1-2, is DSGVTQTPKHLITATGQRVTLRCSPRSGDLSVYWYQQSLDQGLQFLIQYYNGEERAKGNILERFSAQQFPDLHSELNLSSLELGDSALYFCASSGGGHYGYTFGSGTRLTVV.

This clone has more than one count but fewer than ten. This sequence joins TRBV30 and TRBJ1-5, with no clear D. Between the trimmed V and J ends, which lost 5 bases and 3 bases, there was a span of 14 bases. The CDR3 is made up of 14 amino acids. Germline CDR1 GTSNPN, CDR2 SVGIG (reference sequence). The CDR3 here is CAWGPWVANQPQHF. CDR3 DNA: TGTGCCTGGGGGCCCTGGGTTGCCAATCAGCCCCAGCATTTT.

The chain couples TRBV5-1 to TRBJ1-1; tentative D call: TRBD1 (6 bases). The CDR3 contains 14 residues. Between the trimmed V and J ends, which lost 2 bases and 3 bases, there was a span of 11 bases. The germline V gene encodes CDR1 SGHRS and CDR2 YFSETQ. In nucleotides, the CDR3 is TGCGCCAGCAGCTTTGGGGGCGAGGACACTGAAGCTTTCTTT. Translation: CASSFGGEDTEAFF.

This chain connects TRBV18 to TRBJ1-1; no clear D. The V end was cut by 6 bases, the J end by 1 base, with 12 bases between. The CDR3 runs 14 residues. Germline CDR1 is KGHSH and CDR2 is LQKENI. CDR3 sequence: CASSQTGWNTEAFF. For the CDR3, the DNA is TGTGCCAGCTCTCAGACGGGGTGGAACACTGAAGCTTTCTTT.

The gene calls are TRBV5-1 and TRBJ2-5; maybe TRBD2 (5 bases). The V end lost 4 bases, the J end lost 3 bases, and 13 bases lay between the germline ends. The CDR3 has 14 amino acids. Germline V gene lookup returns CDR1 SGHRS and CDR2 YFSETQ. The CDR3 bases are TGCGCCAGCAGCCAGACGGGATCTAAAGAGACCCAGTACTTC. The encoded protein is CASSQTGSKETQYF.

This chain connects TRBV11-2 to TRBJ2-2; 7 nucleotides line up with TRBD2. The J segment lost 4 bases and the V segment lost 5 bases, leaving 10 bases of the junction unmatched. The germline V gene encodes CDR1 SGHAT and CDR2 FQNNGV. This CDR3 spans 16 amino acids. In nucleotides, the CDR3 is TGTGCCAGCAGCCGAGGACTAGTAGGGTTCACCGGGGAGCTGTTTTTT. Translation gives CASSRGLVGFTGELFF.

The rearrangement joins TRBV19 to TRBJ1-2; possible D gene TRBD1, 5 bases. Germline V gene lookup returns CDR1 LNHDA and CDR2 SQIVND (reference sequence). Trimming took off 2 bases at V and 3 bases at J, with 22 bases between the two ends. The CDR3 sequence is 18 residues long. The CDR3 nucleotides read TGTGCCAGTAGTATACTCTTCACTGGGGCTTGGCGTGACTATGGCTACACCTTC. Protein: CASSILFTGAWRDYGYTF.

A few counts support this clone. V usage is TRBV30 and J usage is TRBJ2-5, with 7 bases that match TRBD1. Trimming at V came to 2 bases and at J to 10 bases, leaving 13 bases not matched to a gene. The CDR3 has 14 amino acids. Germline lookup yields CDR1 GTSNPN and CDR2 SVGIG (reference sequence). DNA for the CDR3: TGTGCCTGGAGTCGGGACAGACCAAGAGAGGGCCAGTACTTC. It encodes CAWSRDRPREGQYF.

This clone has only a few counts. CDR3 loop: CATSRDRGRGSEQFF. CDR3 sequence (DNA): TGTGCCACCAGCAGAGATCGGGGCAGGGGAAGTGAGCAGTTCTTC. This chain uses TRBV15 with TRBJ2-1, with D tentatively TRBD1 (6 bases). The germline V gene has CDR1 LNHNV and CDR2 YYDKDF (reference sequence). Trimming stripped 0 bases from V and 9 bases from J, with 15 bases between. The CDR3 spans 15 residues.

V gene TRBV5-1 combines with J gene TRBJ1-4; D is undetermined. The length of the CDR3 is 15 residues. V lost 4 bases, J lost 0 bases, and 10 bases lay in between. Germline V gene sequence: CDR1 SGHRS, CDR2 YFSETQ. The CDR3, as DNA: TGCGCCAGCAGCAAGGACTATGCAACTAATGAAAAACTGTTTTTT. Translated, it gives CASSKDYATNEKLFF.

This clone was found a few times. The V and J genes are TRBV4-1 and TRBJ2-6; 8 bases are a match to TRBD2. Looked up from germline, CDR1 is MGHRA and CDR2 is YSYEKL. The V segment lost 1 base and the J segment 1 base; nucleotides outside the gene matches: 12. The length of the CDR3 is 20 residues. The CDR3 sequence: CASSQALGLALLSGANVLTF. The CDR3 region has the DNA TGCGCCAGCAGCCAAGCCCTCGGACTAGCTTTATTGTCTGGGGCCAACGTCCTGACTTTC.

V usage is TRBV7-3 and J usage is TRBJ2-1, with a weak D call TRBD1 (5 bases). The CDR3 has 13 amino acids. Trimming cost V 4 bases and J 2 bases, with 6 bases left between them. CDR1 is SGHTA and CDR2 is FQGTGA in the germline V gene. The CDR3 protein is CASSSGTYNEQFF. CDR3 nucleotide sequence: TGTGCCAGCAGCTCAGGGACCTACAATGAGCAGTTCTTC. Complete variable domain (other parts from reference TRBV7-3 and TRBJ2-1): GAGVSQTPSNKVTEKGKYVELRCDPISGHTALYWYRQSLGQGPEFLIYFQGTGAADDSGLPNDRFFAVRPEGSVSTLKIQRTERGDSAVYLCASSSGTYNEQFFGPGTRLTVL.

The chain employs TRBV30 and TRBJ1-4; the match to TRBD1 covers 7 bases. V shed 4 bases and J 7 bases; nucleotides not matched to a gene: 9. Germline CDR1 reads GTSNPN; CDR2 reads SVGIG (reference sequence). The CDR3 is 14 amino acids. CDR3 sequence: CAWKVKGATEKLFF. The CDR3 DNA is TGTGCCTGGAAAGTAAAGGGGGCGACTGAAAAACTGTTTTTT. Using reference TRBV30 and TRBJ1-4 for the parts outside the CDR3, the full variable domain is SQTIHQWPATLVQPVGSPLSLECTVEGTSNPNLYWYRQAAGRGLQLLFYSVGIGQISSEVPQNLSASRPQDRQFILSSKKLLLSDSGFYLCAWKVKGATEKLFFGSGTQLSVL.

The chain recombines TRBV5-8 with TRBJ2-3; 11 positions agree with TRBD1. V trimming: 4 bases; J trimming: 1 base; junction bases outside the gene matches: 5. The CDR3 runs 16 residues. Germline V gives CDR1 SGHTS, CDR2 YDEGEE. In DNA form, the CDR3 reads TGTGCCAGCAGCATGGACAGGGGGCGCCGCACAGATACGCAGTATTTT. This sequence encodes CASSMDRGRRTDTQYF.

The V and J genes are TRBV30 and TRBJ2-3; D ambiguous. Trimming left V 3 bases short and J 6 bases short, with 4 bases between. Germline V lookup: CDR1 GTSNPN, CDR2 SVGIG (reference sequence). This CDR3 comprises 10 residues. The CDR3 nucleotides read TGTGCCTGGAGGCGCGATACGCAGTATTTT. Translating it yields CAWRRDTQYF.

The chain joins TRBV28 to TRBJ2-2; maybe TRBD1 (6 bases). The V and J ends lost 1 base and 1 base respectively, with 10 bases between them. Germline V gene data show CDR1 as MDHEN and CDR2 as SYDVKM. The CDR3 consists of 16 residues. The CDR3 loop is CASSLYKGENTGELFF. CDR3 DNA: TGTGCCAGCAGTTTATATAAGGGGGAGAACACCGGGGAGCTGTTTTTT.

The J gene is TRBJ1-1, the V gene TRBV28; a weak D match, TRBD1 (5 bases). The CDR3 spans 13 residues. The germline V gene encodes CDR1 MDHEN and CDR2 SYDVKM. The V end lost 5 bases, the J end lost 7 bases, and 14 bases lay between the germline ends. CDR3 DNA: TGTGCCAGCAGTAGGAGGGGCCTTCGTGAAGCTTTCTTT. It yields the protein CASSRRGLREAFF.